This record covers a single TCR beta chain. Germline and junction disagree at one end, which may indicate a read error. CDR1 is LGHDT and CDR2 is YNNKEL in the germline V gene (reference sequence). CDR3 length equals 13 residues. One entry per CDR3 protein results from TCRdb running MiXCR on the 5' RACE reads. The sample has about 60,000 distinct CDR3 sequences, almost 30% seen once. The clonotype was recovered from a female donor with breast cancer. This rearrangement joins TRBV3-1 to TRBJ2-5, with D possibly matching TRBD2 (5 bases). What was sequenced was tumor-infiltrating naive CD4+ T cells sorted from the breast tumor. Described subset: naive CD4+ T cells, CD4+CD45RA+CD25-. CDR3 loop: CASRYDYQEAQYF. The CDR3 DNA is TGTGCCAGCAGGTACGACTATCAAGAGGCCCAGTACTTC.